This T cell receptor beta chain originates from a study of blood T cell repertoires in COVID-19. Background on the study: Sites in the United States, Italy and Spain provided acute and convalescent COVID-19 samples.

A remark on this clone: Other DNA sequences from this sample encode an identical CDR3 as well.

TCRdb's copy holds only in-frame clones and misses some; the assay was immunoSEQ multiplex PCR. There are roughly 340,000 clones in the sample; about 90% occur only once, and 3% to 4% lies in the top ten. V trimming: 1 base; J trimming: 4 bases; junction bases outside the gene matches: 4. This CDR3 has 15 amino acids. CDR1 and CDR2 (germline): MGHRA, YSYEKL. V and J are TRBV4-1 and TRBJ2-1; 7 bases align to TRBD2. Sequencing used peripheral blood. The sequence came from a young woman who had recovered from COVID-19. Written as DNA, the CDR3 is TGCGCCAGCAGCCAAGCTAGCGGAGCTTACAATGAGCAGTTCTTC. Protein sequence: CASSQASGAYNEQFF.